The present entry profiles one TCR beta chain with its context. Its specificity is unknown. This record comes from a study of cytomegalovirus exposure and HLA in healthy donors. Amplification used 60 Vbeta primers and 13 Jbeta primers. Generated by immunoSEQ multiplex PCR, the TCRdb table keeps only in-frame clones and is missing some. The sample contains around 200,000 clones, 55% to 75% of which appear only once. Looked up from germline, CDR1 is SEHNR and CDR2 is FQNEAQ (reference sequence). V lost 4 bases, J lost 5 bases, and 16 bases stayed unmatched. The CDR3 has 17 residues. Study-wide results and limits: Later analysis showed most CMV-associated TCR beta chains appearing HLA-restricted.

The source is a man in his forties in good health and CMV-seropositive. Input material: PBMCs. J is TRBJ1-1 and V is TRBV7-9, with 7 positions matching TRBD1. CDR3: CASSSQKGARARTEAFF. The CDR3 DNA follows: TGTGCCAGCAGCTCGCAGAAGGGGGCGAGGGCTCGGACTGAAGCTTTCTTT. Based on the CDR3 plus reference TRBV7-9 and TRBJ1-1, the full variable domain is DTGVSQNPRHKITKRGQNVTFRCDPISEHNRLYWYRQTLGQGPEFLTYFQNEAQLEKSRLLSDRFSAERPKGSFSTLEIQRTEQGDSAMYLCASSSQKGARARTEAFFGQGTRLTVV.